The 18 T cell receptor beta chains below were found in one sample sequenced in a study of blood T cell repertoires in COVID-19. Here immunoSEQ multiplex PCR was the method, and the copy in TCRdb shows in-frame clones only, minus some. The sample has some 340,000 clones; over 90% are singletons. Input material: PBMCs or T cells enriched from blood (not recorded which). All receptors come from a young woman who had been exposed to COVID-19.

This clone has only one observation. The chain recombines TRBV10-2 with TRBJ2-7, with 13 bases identical to TRBD2. J gave up 5 bases and V 6 bases, and 7 bases lay outside the gene matches. Germline-derived CDR1 and CDR2 are WSHSY and SAAADI. This CDR3 spans 15 amino acids. CDR3 nucleotide sequence: TGCGCCAGCAGGGGACTAGCGGGGACCCGGGACGAGCAGTACTTC. Protein product: CASRGLAGTRDEQYF.

The chain employs TRBV12-3 or TRBV12-4 and TRBJ1-1, with TRBD1 identical over 8 bases. This CDR3 has 11 amino acids. CDR3 sequence reads: CPPGQDTEAFF. DNA of the CDR3: TGTCCACCGGGACAGGACACTGAAGCTTTCTTT.

This chain connects TRBV5-1 to TRBJ1-2; 7 bases are shared with TRBD1. V shed 0 bases and J 6 bases; nucleotides not matched to a gene: 11. Germline V lookup: CDR1 SGHRS, CDR2 YFSETQ. The CDR3 totals 16 residues. The CDR3 protein is CASSLAGTVVSNGYTF. CDR3 DNA sequence: TGCGCCAGCAGCTTGGCCGGGACAGTCGTTTCTAATGGCTACACCTTC.

V and J are TRBV10-1 and TRBJ1-1; D is uncertain. The CDR3 is made up of 12 amino acids. Trimming took off 8 bases at V and 3 bases at J, with 10 bases between the two ends. Germline assignment: CDR1 WNHNN and CDR2 SYGVQD (reference sequence). The CDR3 reads CASLSADTEAFF. The CDR3 nucleotides read TGCGCCAGCCTGAGTGCGGACACTGAAGCTTTCTTT.

This clone was seen a single time. V usage is TRBV5-1 and J usage is TRBJ2-7; 7 bases fit TRBD1. The CDR3 totals 15 residues. Looked up from germline, CDR1 is SGHRS and CDR2 is YFSETQ. The J segment lost 1 base and the V segment lost 2 bases, leaving 6 bases of the junction unmatched. This CDR3 reads CASSLQGSSSYEQYF. In nucleotides, the CDR3 is TGCGCCAGCAGCTTACAGGGGTCCTCGTCCTACGAGCAGTACTTC.

The rearrangement joins TRBV11-2 to TRBJ1-2; D call uncertain. The CDR3 is 13 amino acids. Germline values: CDR1 SGHAT, CDR2 FQNNGV. Trimming removed 2 bases at V and 5 bases at J, with 9 bases between. The CDR3 sequence: CASSLNRRYGYTF. In DNA, the CDR3 is TGTGCCAGCAGCTTAAACCGCCGGTATGGCTACACCTTC.

The chain has TRBV29-1 and TRBJ1-1; no definite D call. Germline CDR1 and CDR2: SQVTM and ANQGSEA. Trimming cost V 0 bases and J 0 bases, with 17 bases left between them. The CDR3 consists of 17 residues. In DNA form, the CDR3 reads TGCAGCGTTGAAGACATCGGGAAACAGTCCATGAACACTGAAGCTTTCTTT. Its translation: CSVEDIGKQSMNTEAFF. The variable domain in full, completed from reference TRBV29-1 and TRBJ1-1, reads SAVISQKPSRDICQRGTSLTIQCQVDSQVTMMFWYRQQPGQSLTLIATANQGSEATYESGFVIDKFPISRPNLTFSTLTVSNMSPEDSSIYLCSVEDIGKQSMNTEAFFGQGTRLTVV.

The rearrangement links TRBV19 to TRBJ1-1, with D uncertain. The CDR3 length is 15 residues. The V and J ends lost 1 base and 0 bases respectively, with 9 bases between them. CDR1 LNHDA and CDR2 SQIVND come from the germline V gene (reference sequence). CDR3 nucleotide sequence: TGTGCCAGTAGTATAGTGGAGGGATTGAACACTGAAGCTTTCTTT. The encoded protein is CASSIVEGLNTEAFF. Filled out from reference TRBV19 and TRBJ1-1, the complete variable domain reads DGGITQSPKYLFRKEGQNVTLSCEQNLNHDAMYWYRQDPGQGLRLIYYSQIVNDFQKGDIAEGYSVSREKKESFPLTVTSAQKNPTAFYLCASSIVEGLNTEAFFGQGTRLTVV.

This chain connects TRBV7-2 to TRBJ2-1, with D possibly being TRBD2 (5 bases). The CDR3 runs 15 residues. The germline V and J ends were trimmed by 1 base and 4 bases, with 11 bases remaining between them. CDR1 is SGHTA and CDR2 is FQGNSA in the germline V gene. DNA for the CDR3: TGTGCCAGCAGCTTAGGAGGAGGACGGTACAATGAGCAGTTCTTC. It specifies CASSLGGGRYNEQFF.

The CDR3 bases are TGCGCCAGCAGCTGGGCGGGGTTGAACACTGAAGCTTTCTTT. Translating gives CASSWAGLNTEAFF. The rearrangement uses TRBV5-1 and TRBJ1-1; D not certain. The germline V gene encodes CDR1 SGHRS and CDR2 YFSETQ. This CDR3 has 14 residues. V lost 3 bases and J 0 bases, leaving 9 bases between the germline ends.

The gene calls are TRBV5-4 and TRBJ1-3, with D unresolved. V was shortened by 2 bases and J by 0 bases, with 21 bases between the two germline ends. The CDR3 contains 19 residues. Germline V CDR1 and CDR2: SGHNT, YYREEE (reference sequence). CDR3 protein: CASSFGIEYIPGSGNTIYF. The CDR3 DNA follows: TGTGCCAGCAGCTTCGGAATAGAGTATATACCGGGCTCTGGAAACACCATATATTTT.

The genes are TRBV7-2 and TRBJ2-1; D gene ambiguous. The germline CDR1 and CDR2 sequences are SGHTA and FQGNSA. Trimming took off 5 bases at V and 8 bases at J, with 10 bases between the two ends. The CDR3 has 12 residues. CDR3 residues: CASSLSEYEQFF. For the CDR3, the DNA is TGTGCCAGCAGCCTGTCCGAGTATGAGCAGTTCTTC. The variable domain in full, with the rest retrieved from reference TRBV7-2 and TRBJ2-1, is GAGVSQSPSNKVTEKGKDVELRCDPISGHTALYWYRQSLGQGLEFLIYFQGNSAPDKSGLPSDRFSAERTGGSVSTLTIQRTQQEDSAVYLCASSLSEYEQFFGPGTRLTVL.

V is TRBV5-1 and J is TRBJ2-5, with D possibly being TRBD2 (6 bases). The CDR3 loop spans 14 amino acids. The germline V gene encodes CDR1 SGHRS and CDR2 YFSETQ. Trimming removed 4 bases at V and 5 bases at J, with 15 bases between. CDR3 nucleotide sequence: TGCGCCAGCAGCCTGGGACTCACGGGGGAGACCCAGTACTTC. It codes for CASSLGLTGETQYF.

This clone was recorded a few times. J is TRBJ2-2 and V is TRBV20-1; D is ambiguous. Deletions cut 3 bases from V and 9 bases from J, with 8 bases between. Germline assignment: CDR1 DFQATT and CDR2 SNEGSKA (reference sequence). This CDR3 is built from 11 residues. CDR3 sequence reads: CSASPLRELFF. The CDR3 coding sequence is TGCAGTGCTAGCCCCCTCCGGGAGCTGTTTTTT.

The V gene is TRBV7-9, the J gene TRBJ1-1, with no clear D. The CDR3 has 15 residues. CDR1 is SEHNR, CDR2 FQNEAQ, per germline (reference sequence). The germline V and J ends were trimmed by 2 bases and 0 bases, with 10 bases remaining between them. The CDR3 DNA follows: TGTGCCAGCAGCTTATTAGGCAGGATGAACACTGAAGCTTTCTTT. Translating it yields CASSLLGRMNTEAFF.

This clone was seen a few times. The V gene is TRBV10-3, the J gene TRBJ1-1; 9 bases map to TRBD1. This CDR3 region has 14 residues. Germline-derived CDR1 and CDR2 are ENHRY and SYGVKD. Trimming at V came to 10 bases and at J to 0 bases, leaving 6 bases not matched to a gene. Written as DNA, the CDR3 is TGTGCCACCCCACAGGGGGCCCTGAACACTGAAGCTTTCTTT. Protein: CATPQGALNTEAFF.

The J gene is TRBJ2-7, the V gene TRBV18; 7 positions agree with TRBD1. The germline V gene encodes CDR1 KGHSH and CDR2 LQKENI. This CDR3 has 14 amino acids. The trim removed 3 bases at V and 6 bases at J, leaving 8 bases unmatched. Here the CDR3 DNA reads TGTGCCAGCTCACCCTTTACCCGGACAGGCGAGCAGTACTTC. Encoded protein: CASSPFTRTGEQYF.

This chain connects TRBV5-1 to TRBJ2-3; tentative D call: TRBD1 (6 bases). The CDR3 loop spans 15 amino acids. Germline assignment: CDR1 SGHRS and CDR2 YFSETQ. Trimming took off 6 bases at V and 0 bases at J, with 14 bases between the two ends. The CDR3 reads CASNLQGPSTDTQYF. The CDR3 DNA reads TGCGCCAGCAACCTACAGGGACCTAGCACAGATACGCAGTATTTT.